This T cell receptor (beta chain) was identified during a study of memory CD4+ T cells and cytomegalovirus serostatus. Whole-study context: This sample comes from healthy Belgian adults, 9 CMV seropositive, around 26 seronegative. The study, taken as a whole, reports: Median bootstrapped AUC for CMV status was just under 0.97 originally, less than 0.93 US-trained.

Original processing notes: After removing out-of-frame reads, 2 million to 2.5 million distinct TCRbeta sequences remained. Assay used: immunoSEQ multiplex PCR; TCRdb lists only in-frame clones, some missing. V, J and clone size reflect that table, while D and trimming were determined from the DNA. The sample has about 56,000 clones, 82% seen once. Comments on this clone: Its specificity is unknown.

The V gene's germline CDR1 is LNHDA and CDR2 SQIVND (reference sequence). This CDR3 contains 15 residues. V was shortened by 6 bases and J by 2 bases, with 11 bases between the two germline ends. Single viable CD3+CD4+CD8-CD45RO+ cells were sorted as the memory CD4+ T cells. The source is an adult in good health and CMV-seronegative. The V and J genes are TRBV19 and TRBJ2-6, with D possibly matching TRBD1 (7 bases). The sequenced sample was memory CD4+ T cells from blood. CDR3: CASSIRGAGANVLTF. The DNA of the CDR3 is TGTGCCAGTAGCATCAGGGGGGCTGGGGCCAACGTCCTGACTTTC. Based on the CDR3 plus reference TRBV19 and TRBJ2-6, the full variable domain is DGGITQSPKYLFRKEGQNVTLSCEQNLNHDAMYWYRQDPGQGLRLIYYSQIVNDFQKGDIAEGYSVSREKKESFPLTVTSAQKNPTAFYLCASSIRGAGANVLTFGAGSRLTVL.